The entry below describes one TCR beta chain. This clone's antigen is unknown. The sample holds no much larger clone one base away, and base qualities are not on file. This sample was included in a study of PD-1 blockade in classical Hodgkin lymphoma (TCRdb year 2020). Turning to the overall study: Nivolumab dosing was 3 mg/kg intravenously every 2 weeks, continuing until either disease progression or unacceptable toxicity. A peripheral blood immune signature of response to PD-1 blockade in classical Hodgkin lymphoma was defined using TCR beta sequencing and CyTOF.

The time point tag for this specimen amounts to: cycle 1 day 1 (C1D1), immediately before nivolumab initiation. Every trial patient had relapsed following autologous stem cell transplantation, and prior brentuximab vedotin exposure was what differed among cohorts A, B and C. A total of under 70 patients with relapsed/refractory classical Hodgkin lymphoma made up the trial cohort, and each patient's best overall response was complete response, partial response or progressive disease. Trial patients were treated with single-agent nivolumab in the multi-cohort phase II CheckMate 205 trial. An independent review committee assessed best overall response by applying the 2007 International Working Group response criteria. Trial PBMCs were collected immediately before nivolumab initiation (C1D1) and during therapy at cycle 2 day 1 and cycle 4 day 1. Peripheral blood was collected in 8 mL Vacutainer Cell Preparation Tubes, from which PBMCs were isolated by centrifugation and then cryopreserved.

Broad study findings and their caveats: Diversity was lower in patients who began nivolumab less than 1 year after ASCT, so these patients were left out of later analyses to avoid confounding by immune reconstitution. The study was limited to a single clinical trial cohort, and causes of repertoire differences, possibly disease activity or prior therapy, remained undefined. Among trial patients, those achieving complete response had baseline diversity similar to that of newly diagnosed patients, while diversity was significantly lower in partial responders and progressors. Baseline TCR diversity was reported to be lower in newly diagnosed patients than in healthy donors and to be lower still in relapsed/refractory patients. A significant rise by C4D1 was seen in CD4+ but not CD8+ TCR diversity (p=0.0027 vs p=0.16), with the rise being most apparent in complete responders (p=0.02).

Genomic DNA was extracted with the Qiagen DNeasy kit from unsorted PBMCs and from negatively selected CD4+ and CD8+ fractions. TCR beta CDR3 regions were amplified by immunoSEQ multiplex PCR using primers annealing to V and J segments. Amplification bias was minimized using a synthetic immune receptor repertoire, and residual bias was removed computationally after sequencing. As for the authors' bioinformatics: Repertoire diversity was quantified as the Shannon entropy index using custom Python scripts. The unsorted, CD4+ and CD8+ repertoires were each analyzed separately, with the exception of combined analyses, where CD4+ and CD8+ sequences were merged in silico. A clone was considered expanded if an increase in frequency of at least 2-fold after treatment relative to C1D1 was found, and a pseudocount of 0.5 was applied to clones undetected at baseline. Singleton clones were defined as clones with 0 or 1 copy at C1D1, and non-singleton clones were defined as clones with 2 or more copies. Clones expanded in unsorted samples were assigned a CD4+, CD8+ or unknown annotation through matching of protein sequences in sorted samples from the same patient. Wilcoxon tests on paired samples were used to test diversity changes from C1D1 to C4D1. Drawn from immuneACCESS, this table holds only the in-frame rearrangements with V and J called that TCRdb kept. Clones are partly lost; checked studies trace under half to an unresolved V gene and leave the rest unexplained. Clonal size and the V and J genes are those of that table, whereas D and trimming came from the DNA. The sample table contains 30,000 to 45,000 clones; only one count was recorded for about nine tenths of them. The top ten clones comprise about 10% of the sample.

The TCR originated in a human donor with classical Hodgkin lymphoma. Sequences were derived from peripheral blood mononuclear cells (PBMCs), sampled at baseline.

The DNA is TGTGCCAGCAGCCAAGTCACAGGGTCGGTTCAGCCCCAGCATTTT. It is translated as CASSQVTGSVQPQHF. The rearrangement joined TRBV4-2 to TRBJ1-5; the D gene is possibly TRBD1, with 6 bases matching. CDR1 and CDR2 were assigned from the germline V gene as LGHNA and YNFKEQ. The CDR3, cysteine through phenylalanine, is 15 amino acids long. The retained sequence is limited to the CDR3, 45 bases, with the frame set at the first base. Cut back by 1 base and 6 bases, the V and J ends lie 13 bases apart.